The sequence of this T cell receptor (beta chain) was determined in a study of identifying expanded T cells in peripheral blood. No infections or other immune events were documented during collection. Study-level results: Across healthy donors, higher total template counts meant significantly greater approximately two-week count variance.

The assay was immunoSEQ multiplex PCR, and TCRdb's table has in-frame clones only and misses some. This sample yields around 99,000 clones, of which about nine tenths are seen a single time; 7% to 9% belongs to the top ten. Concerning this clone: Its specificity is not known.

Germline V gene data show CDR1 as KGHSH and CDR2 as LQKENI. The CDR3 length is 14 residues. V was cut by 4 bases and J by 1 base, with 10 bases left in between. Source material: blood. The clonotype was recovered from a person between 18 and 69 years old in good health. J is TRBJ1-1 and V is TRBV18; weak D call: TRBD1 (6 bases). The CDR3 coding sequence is TGTGCCAGCTCACGAGGACAGTCGAACACTGAAGCTTTCTTT. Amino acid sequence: CASSRGQSNTEAFF.